This T cell receptor beta chain was recovered during a study of OX40 agonist ivuxolimab in advanced cancers. Study at large: Cancers in dose escalation were hepatocellular, melanoma, renal cell and head and neck. Among those enrolled, mean age was about 63 years (range roughly 23 to 85) and about 81% were male. Broader study findings: Expanded clones were, on average, more numerous among CD8+ T cells than CD4+. The authors did not determine the antigen specificity of the expanded peripheral T cells.

Note on this clone: The antigen remains unidentified.

Measured with immunoSEQ multiplex PCR; TCRdb has only the in-frame clones, and not every one. The profile covers approximately 11,000 clones, with nearly 80% appearing a single time and roughly 23% taken by the ten largest. CDR1 and CDR2 from the germline V gene are SGHNT and YYREEE (reference sequence). The CDR3 loop spans 15 amino acids. J lost 2 bases, V lost 0 bases, and 1 base had no gene match. This chain uses TRBV5-4 with TRBJ2-3, with 9 bases aligning to TRBD2. The sequence derives from an adult with an advanced solid tumor such as melanoma, head and neck, liver or kidney cancer. Source: CD4+ or CD8+ T cells sorted from blood, taken in a trial of the OX40 agonist ivuxolimab. The chain's CDR3 is CASSLGTSDTDTQYF. CDR3 nucleotide sequence: TGTGCCAGCAGCTTGGGGACTAGCGACACAGATACGCAGTATTTT.